This TCR beta chain was recovered during a study of shared clonotypes between healthy human individuals. The naive CD8 fraction comprised CD45RO-negative cells positively selected for CCR7 and excluded terminally differentiated effector memory CD45RA+ cells. Trimming left V 0 bases short and J 7 bases short, with 0 bases between. Germline V gene sequence: CDR1 SGHAT, CDR2 FQDESV (reference sequence). The CDR3 contains 11 residues. Points on this clone: A much larger clone differs by one base, so this may be a read error.

Sequenced by immunoSEQ multiplex PCR; TCRdb stores in-frame clones only, minus some. The sample has millions of clones; about 94% are singletons. The sequencing sample was made of naive CD8+ T cells sorted from blood. This rearrangement joins TRBV11-1 to TRBJ2-2; D remains unclear. The TCR was taken from a man aged 18 to 35 in good health. The CDR3 spells CASSLAGELFF. CDR3 DNA sequence: TGTGCCAGCAGCTTAGCCGGGGAGCTGTTTTTT.